Below, one T cell receptor (beta chain) is given with its context. Its matching antigen is unknown. Naive CD8 T cells, phenotype CD8+CD4-CCR7+CD45RA+, were sorted. This record belongs to a study of molecular identifiers for immune sequencing clone quantification. General observations from the study: Molecules of identical TCR sharing a barcode could underestimate highly expanded clone sizes.

The CDR3 is 15 residues long. The germline V and J ends were trimmed by 6 bases and 5 bases, with 19 bases remaining between them. CDR1 is MNHEY, CDR2 SVGAGI, per germline. Previously described methods and listed TCR primers were used for bulk TCR libraries. TCRdb re-derived calls from the PCR reads in MiXCR, one entry per CDR3 protein. The sample lists nearly 650,000 distinct CDR3 sequences; 25% were seen once. The gene calls are TRBV6-5 and TRBJ2-5, with a weak D call TRBD1 (6 bases). Input material: naive CD8+ T cells from blood, with Jurkat cell RNA spiked in. The subset denotes: FACS-sorted CD8+CD4-CCR7+CD45RA+ naive T cells. This receptor was taken from a human donor in good health. Some libraries in this study had Jurkat cell RNA spiked in. CDR3 in DNA: TGTGCCAGCAGCATATGGACAGCGAGTAGGGAGACCCAGTACTTC. Protein: CASSIWTASRETQYF.